The 30 T cell receptor beta chains listed next were all sequenced from one sample in a study of regulatory T cells in long-lasting Graves disease. The sample's time point: newly diagnosed GD, antithyroid drugs for less than 3 months. Researchers made the TCR library from RNA that was extracted from PBMCs. The authors built TCR beta libraries using iRepertoire HTBI primers and Arm-PCR of CDR3 regions. TCRdb re-called the multiplex PCR reads through MiXCR, storing one row per CDR3 protein. The table lists 360,000 or so distinct CDR3 sequences, roughly 12% of them singletons. This sample also belongs to another study, concerning T cells in Graves' hyperthyroidism and ophthalmopathy.

The sequenced sample was peripheral blood mononuclear cells (PBMCs), obtained at new diagnosis, from a patient treated with antithyroid drugs. These receptors all come from a woman aged 18-29 years with Graves disease.

This clonotype was seen many times. The rearrangement links TRBV20-1 to TRBJ2-1; weak D call: TRBD1 (5 bases). Germline V lookup: CDR1 DFQATT, CDR2 SNEGSKA (reference sequence). V lost 2 bases, J lost 15 bases, and 14 bases lay in between. The CDR3 length is 11 residues. CDR3 sequence (DNA): TGCAGTGCTAGATCCGGGCAGGGATGGTTCTTC. Protein: CSARSGQGWFF.

This clonotype was picked up many times. This chain joins TRBV20-1 and TRBJ2-5; 7 nucleotides line up with TRBD1. Germline V gene lookup returns CDR1 DFQATT and CDR2 SNEGSKA (reference sequence). V lost 6 bases, J lost 0 bases, and 10 bases stayed unmatched. This CDR3 is 15 amino acids long. CDR3 protein: CSAQGQTLYQETQYF. The CDR3 DNA reads TGCAGTGCCCAGGGACAGACATTGTACCAAGAGACCCAGTACTTC.

There are many counts of this clonotype. This chain links TRBV7-9 with TRBJ2-2; D may correspond to TRBD1 or TRBD2 (5 bases each). The CDR3 totals 15 residues. In germline, CDR1 is SEHNR, CDR2 FQNEAQ (reference sequence). Trimming pared 0 bases from V and 6 bases from J, leaving 11 bases between. CDR3 sequence: CASSLAGTTAGELFF. The CDR3 DNA reads TGTGCCAGCAGCTTAGCCGGGACGACGGCCGGGGAGCTGTTTTTT.

At least ten counts were recorded for this clonotype. The rearrangement joins TRBV20-1 to TRBJ2-1; 11 bases line up with TRBD2. The CDR3 covers 12 residues. CDR1 and CDR2 (germline): DFQATT, SNEGSKA (reference sequence). As DNA, the CDR3 is TGCAGCATTAGCGGGAGGGCCAACGAGCAGTTCTTC. Its protein is CSISGRANEQFF.

This chain connects TRBV20-1 to TRBJ2-2; 10 bases agree with TRBD2. After removal of 7 bases from V and 15 bases from J, the junction contained 11 bases not matched to a gene. The CDR3 is 12 residues long. From germline, CDR1 is DFQATT and CDR2 SNEGSKA (reference sequence). The CDR3 nucleotides read TGCAGTGTAATAGCGGGAGGCCCGAGGTTGTTTTTT. It is translated as CSVIAGGPRLFF.

This clonotype appeared many times. In DNA form, the CDR3 reads TGTGCCAGCAGGAGAGGACTAGGGGTATACAATGAGCAGTTCTTC. The encoded protein is CASRRGLGVYNEQFF. The chain recombines TRBV3-1 with TRBJ2-1; 7 positions match TRBD2. Germline V CDR1 and CDR2: LGHDT, YNNKEL (reference sequence). V trimming: 6 bases; J trimming: 4 bases; junction bases outside the gene matches: 9. This CDR3 contains 15 residues.

This clonotype was observed a few times. The genes are TRBV7-2 and TRBJ2-1; TRBD2 agrees at 12 bases. J was trimmed by 9 bases and V by 2 bases; bases with no gene match: 5. Germline CDR1 reads SGHTA; CDR2 reads FQGNSA. There are 15 residues in the CDR3. In DNA, the CDR3 is TGTGCCAGCAGCTTAACCACTAGCGGGAGGAGTGAGCAGTTCTTC. Its translation: CASSLTTSGRSEQFF.

This clonotype has at least ten counts. This chain connects TRBV2 to TRBJ2-7, with TRBD2 matching over 10 bases. The J segment lost 1 base and the V segment lost 3 bases, leaving 9 bases of the junction unmatched. The CDR3 is made up of 17 amino acids. Per germline, CDR1 SNHLY and CDR2 FYNNEI. The CDR3 DNA sequence: TGTGCCAGCAGTGATGGTATTCTAGCGGGGGCTTCCTACGAGCAGTACGTC. Translation: CASSDGILAGASYEQYV.

This clonotype was picked up many times. The V gene is TRBV12-3 or TRBV12-4, the J gene TRBJ2-6; no firm D call. CDR3 size: 15 residues. Between the trimmed V and J ends, which lost 5 bases and 0 bases, there was a span of 8 bases. The CDR3 is CASSKERSGANVLTF. CDR3 sequence (DNA): TGTGCCAGCAGTAAAGAACGCTCTGGGGCCAACGTCCTGACTTTC.

This clonotype is a singleton in its sample. The V and J genes are TRBV4-1 and TRBJ1-1; 7 bases are shared with TRBD1. There are 17 residues in the CDR3. The J segment lost 7 bases and the V segment lost 1 base, leaving 15 bases of the junction unmatched. From germline, CDR1 is MGHRA and CDR2 YSYEKL. CDR3 sequence reads: CASSQGRGLEGANEAFF. Written as DNA, the CDR3 is TGCGCCAGCAGCCAAGGAAGGGGACTGGAGGGGGCTAATGAAGCTTTCTTT.

This clonotype turned up a few times. The CDR3: CASSYGGGELFF. For the CDR3, the DNA is TGTGCCAGCAGTTACGGGGGCGGGGAGCTGTTTTTT. The rearrangement joins TRBV6-5 to TRBJ2-2; D is tentatively TRBD1 or TRBD2 (5 bases each). The CDR3 is 12 residues long. Germline CDR1 reads MNHEY; CDR2 reads SVGAGI. Between the trimmed V and J ends, which lost 2 bases and 7 bases, there was a span of 5 bases.

This clonotype came up many times. The chain recombines TRBV6-1 with TRBJ2-2, with 8 bases that match TRBD2. Germline V CDR1 and CDR2: MNHNS, SASEGT. J was trimmed by 6 bases and V by 7 bases; bases with no gene match: 10. The CDR3 runs to 15 residues. The chain's CDR3 is CASTDRREVAGELFF. The CDR3 DNA follows: TGTGCCAGCACCGACCGGCGGGAGGTGGCCGGGGAGCTGTTTTTT.

The chain joins TRBV25-1 to TRBJ2-5, with D maybe TRBD2 (5 bases). CDR3 size: 14 residues. Trimming removed 5 bases from V and 5 bases from J, with 15 bases in between. Per germline, CDR1 MGHDK and CDR2 SYGVNS. The CDR3 loop is CASSLDRSGETQYF. As DNA, the CDR3 is TGTGCCAGCAGTCTTGATCGGAGCGGTGAGACCCAGTACTTC.

This clonotype was counted at least ten times. The rearrangement joins TRBV7-2 to TRBJ1-2, with TRBD1 matching 10 bases. In germline, CDR1 is SGHTA, CDR2 FQGNSA. The CDR3 sequence is 14 residues long. V shed 3 bases, J shed 7 bases, and the junction held 5 bases outside the gene matches. As DNA, the CDR3 is TGTGCCAGCAGCTTTGACAGGGGGCGCGGTGGCTACACCTTC. Its translation is CASSFDRGRGGYTF. Full variable domain (missing parts from reference TRBV7-2 and TRBJ1-2): GAGVSQSPSNKVTEKGKDVELRCDPISGHTALYWYRQSLGQGLEFLIYFQGNSAPDKSGLPSDRFSAERTGGSVSTLTIQRTQQEDSAVYLCASSFDRGRGGYTFGSGTRLTVV.

This sequence joins TRBV6-2 or TRBV6-3 and TRBJ1-1; D uncertain. Germline CDR1 is MNHEY and CDR2 is SVGEGT. The V and J ends lost 8 bases and 4 bases respectively, with 20 bases between them. The CDR3 is made up of 15 amino acids. CDR3 in amino acids: CASLRTYGYSTEAFF. CDR3 bases: TGTGCCAGCCTCCGCACTTACGGGTATAGCACTGAAGCTTTCTTT.

The genes are TRBV7-3 and TRBJ2-3, with D possibly TRBD1 on 6 matching bases. Germline assignment: CDR1 SGHTA and CDR2 FQGTGA. Trimming stripped 8 bases from V and 6 bases from J, with 18 bases between. The CDR3 extends over 14 amino acids. The CDR3 is CASGSKQGSDTQYF. The CDR3 DNA is TGTGCCAGCGGCTCGAAACAGGGTTCGGATACGCAGTATTTT.

The chain links TRBV6-1 to TRBJ2-7; 8 bases fit TRBD2. CDR1 MNHNS and CDR2 SASEGT come from the germline V gene. This CDR3 is built from 14 residues. V was pared by 2 bases and J by 4 bases, with 4 bases of the junction left unmatched. As DNA, the CDR3 is TGTGCCAGCAGTGAACGGGAGGGGCTTTACGAGCAGTACTTC. It encodes CASSEREGLYEQYF.

This clonotype was counted many times. The rearrangement uses TRBV20-1 and TRBJ2-5, with a tentative D call TRBD1 (5 bases). V shed 5 bases and J shed 5 bases, with 15 bases lying between them. CDR1 DFQATT and CDR2 SNEGSKA come from the germline V gene (reference sequence). This CDR3 has 13 amino acids. CDR3 sequence reads: CSAVHRQWETQYF. The DNA of the CDR3 is TGCAGTGCTGTTCACCGACAGTGGGAGACCCAGTACTTC.

This clonotype came up many times. The CDR3 DNA reads TGCGCCAGCACCCCCGTGGTAGCGGACGGGCTCTACGAGCAGTACTTC. Amino acid sequence: CASTPVVADGLYEQYF. The chain carries TRBV5-1 and TRBJ2-7, with TRBD2 as a possible D gene (6 bases). The CDR3 spans 16 residues. The germline V gene encodes CDR1 SGHRS and CDR2 YFSETQ. With 6 bases removed from V and 3 bases from J, the gap between germline ends came to 22 bases.

This clonotype was observed a handful of times. This rearrangement joins TRBV11-2 to TRBJ1-2; 7 bases are shared with TRBD1. Trimming took 5 bases from V and 0 from J; bases not matched to a gene: 15. Germline assignment: CDR1 SGHAT and CDR2 FQNNGV. This CDR3 region has 18 residues. The CDR3 sequence is CASSQEEGGTATNYGYTF. The DNA for the CDR3 is TGTGCCAGCAGCCAAGAAGAGGGGGGGACAGCTACTAACTATGGCTACACCTTC.

This clonotype was counted ten times or more. The gene calls are TRBV12-3 or TRBV12-4 and TRBJ2-3, with 10 bases matching TRBD2. V lost 5 bases to trimming and J lost 3 bases; unmatched junction nucleotides: 11. CDR3 length: 17 amino acids. The CDR3, as DNA: TGTGCCAGCAGTGCCCACCTGGGTAGCGGGGGGACAGATACGCAGTATTTT. It specifies CASSAHLGSGGTDTQYF.

V is TRBV28 and J is TRBJ2-5; the D is unclear. The CDR3 has 12 amino acids. The V gene's germline CDR1 is MDHEN and CDR2 SYDVKM. V was cut by 6 bases and J by 5 bases, with 10 bases left in between. CDR3 sequence reads: CASRRRVETQYF. The CDR3 DNA is TGTGCCAGCAGACGGAGAGTGGAGACCCAGTACTTC.

This clonotype was picked up many times. The chain combines TRBV28 with TRBJ2-7; a weak D match, TRBD2 (6 bases). V lost 6 bases, J lost 0 bases, and 9 bases lay in between. There are 13 residues in the CDR3. Germline CDR1 reads MDHEN; CDR2 reads SYDVKM. The CDR3 region is CASRKRASYEQYF. DNA of the CDR3: TGTGCCAGCAGGAAGCGGGCCTCCTACGAGCAGTACTTC.

The rearrangement joins TRBV4-1 to TRBJ2-1; no reliable D call. Trimming removed 0 bases from V and 5 bases from J, with 11 bases in between. The CDR3 is 15 amino acids. CDR1 is MGHRA and CDR2 is YSYEKL in the germline V gene. This CDR3 reads CASSQDPQPDNEQFF. CDR3 in DNA: TGCGCCAGCAGCCAAGATCCGCAGCCCGACAATGAGCAGTTCTTC.

The chain carries TRBV13 and TRBJ2-2, with D tentatively TRBD1 (6 bases). Per the germline V gene, CDR1 is PRHDT and CDR2 is FYEKMQ (reference sequence). V lost 6 bases to trimming and J lost 1 base, with 9 bases between them. This CDR3 region has 14 residues. CDR3 coding DNA: TGTGCCAGCAGACAGGGCTGGAACACCGGGGAGCTGTTTTTT. Its translation: CASRQGWNTGELFF.

The genes are TRBV6-2 or TRBV6-3 and TRBJ2-1, with 9 positions matching TRBD2. CDR1 and CDR2 (germline): MNHEY, SVGEGT. V lost 6 bases and J lost 5; bases outside the gene matches: 2. CDR3 length: 13 amino acids. The CDR3 nucleotides are TGTGCCAGCAGCCAGCGGGAGGACAATGAGCAGTTCTTC. Amino acids: CASSQREDNEQFF.

This clonotype was detected a few times. The V and J genes are TRBV7-9 and TRBJ1-2; a possible D gene is TRBD1 (6 bases). Trimming cost V 5 bases and J 0 bases, with 13 bases left between them. Germline loops: CDR1 SEHNR, CDR2 FQNEAQ (reference sequence). The CDR3 is 15 amino acids. The CDR3 here is CASSPRGPPNYGYTF. In DNA form, the CDR3 reads TGTGCCAGCAGCCCCAGGGGTCCGCCTAACTATGGCTACACCTTC. The full variable domain, rest sourced from reference TRBV7-9 and TRBJ1-2, is DTGVSQNPRHKITKRGQNVTFRCDPISEHNRLYWYRQTLGQGPEFLTYFQNEAQLEKSRLLSDRFSAERPKGSFSTLEIQRTEQGDSAMYLCASSPRGPPNYGYTFGSGTRLTVV.

This clonotype appeared many times. This chain uses TRBV9 with TRBJ2-3; TRBD1 is a possible D gene (6 bases). V lost 1 base, J lost 2 bases, and 17 bases lay in between. CDR3 size: 17 residues. CDR1 and CDR2 (germline): SGDLS, YYNGEE. In nucleotides, the CDR3 is TGTGCCAGCAGCGTACTCCCGGGACACAAGACCACAGATACGCAGTATTTT. Protein product: CASSVLPGHKTTDTQYF.

In this sample, this clonotype turned up a few times. V gene TRBV12-3 or TRBV12-4 combines with J gene TRBJ2-1; TRBD1 or TRBD2 may be the D gene (5 bases each). Between the trimmed V and J ends, which lost 6 bases and 8 bases, there was a span of 23 bases. The CDR3 length is 16 residues. The CDR3 DNA follows: TGTGCCAGCAGCTCCTCGCCCGGGACCCAGTGGGATGAGCAGTTCTTC. It translates to CASSSSPGTQWDEQFF.

The J gene is TRBJ2-5, the V gene TRBV7-9, with 12 bases identical to TRBD2. The CDR3 consists of 21 residues. V dropped 4 bases and J dropped 0; count of bases not matched to a gene: 18. Germline V gene data show CDR1 as SEHNR and CDR2 as FQNEAQ (reference sequence). The CDR3 region is CASSSTYGWLAGGHNQETQYF. In DNA form, the CDR3 reads TGTGCCAGCAGCTCCACCTATGGATGGCTAGCGGGGGGGCACAACCAAGAGACCCAGTACTTC.